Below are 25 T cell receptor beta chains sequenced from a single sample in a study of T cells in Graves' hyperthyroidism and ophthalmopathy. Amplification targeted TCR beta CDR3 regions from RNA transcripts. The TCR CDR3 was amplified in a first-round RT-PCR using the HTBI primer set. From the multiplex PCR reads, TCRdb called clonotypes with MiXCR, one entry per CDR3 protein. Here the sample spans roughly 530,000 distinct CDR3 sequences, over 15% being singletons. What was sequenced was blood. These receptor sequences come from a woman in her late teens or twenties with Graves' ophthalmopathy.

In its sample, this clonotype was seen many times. The CDR3: CASGSEVTTQYF. Here the CDR3 DNA reads TGTGCTAGTGGTTCCGAGGTAACTACGCAGTATTTT. The J gene is TRBJ2-3, the V gene TRBV12-5; the D is unclear. Germline V lookup: CDR1 LGHNT, CDR2 FRNRAP. The V and J ends lost 4 bases and 8 bases respectively, with 10 bases between them. The CDR3 covers 12 residues.

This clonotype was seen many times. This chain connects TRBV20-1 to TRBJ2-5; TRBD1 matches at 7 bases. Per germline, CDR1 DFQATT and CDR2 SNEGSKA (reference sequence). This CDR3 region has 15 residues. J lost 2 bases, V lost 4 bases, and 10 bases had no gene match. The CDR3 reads CSATTWTGGQETQYF. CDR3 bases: TGCAGTGCTACCACGTGGACAGGCGGACAAGAGACCCAGTACTTC.

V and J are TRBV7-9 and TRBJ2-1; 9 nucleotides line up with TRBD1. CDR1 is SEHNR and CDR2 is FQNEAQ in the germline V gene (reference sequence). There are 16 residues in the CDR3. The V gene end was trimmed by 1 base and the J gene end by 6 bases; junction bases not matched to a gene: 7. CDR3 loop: CASSLEGTGIGNEQFF. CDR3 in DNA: TGTGCCAGCAGCTTAGAGGGGACAGGGATCGGCAATGAGCAGTTCTTC.

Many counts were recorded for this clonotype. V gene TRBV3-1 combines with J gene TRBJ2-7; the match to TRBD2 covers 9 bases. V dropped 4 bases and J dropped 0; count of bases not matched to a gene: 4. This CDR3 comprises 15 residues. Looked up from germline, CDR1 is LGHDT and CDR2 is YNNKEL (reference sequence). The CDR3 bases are TGTGCCAGCAGCCCCGGACTAGCGTACTCCTACGAGCAGTACTTC. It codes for CASSPGLAYSYEQYF.

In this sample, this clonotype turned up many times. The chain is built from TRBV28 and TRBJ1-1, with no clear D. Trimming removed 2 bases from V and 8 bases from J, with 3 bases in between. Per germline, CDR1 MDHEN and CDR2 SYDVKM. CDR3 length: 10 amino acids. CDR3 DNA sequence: TGTGCCAGCAGTTTAACGGAAGCTTTCTTT. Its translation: CASSLTEAFF.

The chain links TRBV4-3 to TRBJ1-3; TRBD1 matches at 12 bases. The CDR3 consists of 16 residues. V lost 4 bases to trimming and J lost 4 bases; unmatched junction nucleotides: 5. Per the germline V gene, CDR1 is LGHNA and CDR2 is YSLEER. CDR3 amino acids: CASSLGQGATGNTIYF. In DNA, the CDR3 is TGCGCCAGCAGCCTGGGACAGGGGGCAACAGGAAACACCATATATTTT.

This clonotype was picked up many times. CDR3 sequence reads: CASSLEDAGGQSEQFF. CDR3 coding DNA: TGTGCCAGCAGCTTAGAGGATGCGGGAGGGCAGAGTGAGCAGTTCTTC. The chain combines TRBV7-2 with TRBJ2-1; 9 nucleotides match TRBD2. The V gene end was trimmed by 1 base and the J gene end by 9 bases; junction bases not matched to a gene: 10. The CDR3 contains 16 residues. Germline assignment: CDR1 SGHTA and CDR2 FQGNSA. Combining the CDR3 with reference TRBV7-2 and TRBJ2-1 gives the whole variable domain GAGVSQSPSNKVTEKGKDVELRCDPISGHTALYWYRQSLGQGLEFLIYFQGNSAPDKSGLPSDRFSAERTGGSVSTLTIQRTQQEDSAVYLCASSLEDAGGQSEQFFGPGTRLTVL.

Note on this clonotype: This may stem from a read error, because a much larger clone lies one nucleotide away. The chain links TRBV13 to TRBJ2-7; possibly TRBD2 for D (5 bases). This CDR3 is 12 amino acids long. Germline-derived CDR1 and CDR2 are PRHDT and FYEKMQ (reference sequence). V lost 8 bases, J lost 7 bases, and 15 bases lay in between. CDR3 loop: CASGGPDGEQYF. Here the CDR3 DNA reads TGTGCCAGCGGCGGGCCCGATGGAGAGCAGTACTTC.

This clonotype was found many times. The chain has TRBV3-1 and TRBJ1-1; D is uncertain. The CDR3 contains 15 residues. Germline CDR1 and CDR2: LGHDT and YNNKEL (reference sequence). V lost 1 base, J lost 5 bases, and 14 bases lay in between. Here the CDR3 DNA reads TGTGCCAGCAGCCAAGGCAGAACGGGAGGGACTGAAGCTTTCTTT. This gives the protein CASSQGRTGGTEAFF. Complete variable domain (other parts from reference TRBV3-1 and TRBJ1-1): DTAVSQTPKYLVTQMGNDKSIKCEQNLGHDTMYWYKQDSKKFLKIMFSYNNKELIINETVPNRFSPKSPDKAHLNLHINSLELGDSAVYFCASSQGRTGGTEAFFGQGTRLTVV.

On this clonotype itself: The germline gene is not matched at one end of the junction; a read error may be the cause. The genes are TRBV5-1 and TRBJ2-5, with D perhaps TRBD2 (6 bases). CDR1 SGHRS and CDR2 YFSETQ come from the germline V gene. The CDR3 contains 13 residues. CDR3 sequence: CPSTQEGIETQYF. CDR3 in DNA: TGCCCCAGCACCCAGGAGGGAATAGAGACCCAGTACTTC.

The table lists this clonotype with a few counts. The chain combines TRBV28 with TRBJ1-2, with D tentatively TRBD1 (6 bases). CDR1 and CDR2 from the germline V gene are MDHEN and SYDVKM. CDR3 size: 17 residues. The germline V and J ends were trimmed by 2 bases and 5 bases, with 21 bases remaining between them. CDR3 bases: TGTGCCAGCAGTTTAAGGGGGGCGCAGGATTTTTCGTATGGCTACACCTTC. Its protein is CASSLRGAQDFSYGYTF.

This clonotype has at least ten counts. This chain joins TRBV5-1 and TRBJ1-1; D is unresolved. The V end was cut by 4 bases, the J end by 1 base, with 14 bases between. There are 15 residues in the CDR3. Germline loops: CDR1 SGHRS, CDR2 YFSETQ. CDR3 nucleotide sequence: TGCGCCAGCAGCCTCAGCCCGGCGGCGAACACTGAAGCTTTCTTT. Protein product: CASSLSPAANTEAFF.

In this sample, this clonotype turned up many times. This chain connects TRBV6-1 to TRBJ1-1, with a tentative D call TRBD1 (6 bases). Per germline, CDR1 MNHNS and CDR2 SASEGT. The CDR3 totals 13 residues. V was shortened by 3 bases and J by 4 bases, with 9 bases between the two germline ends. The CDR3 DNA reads TGTGCCAGCAGTGAGACAGGAGCCACTGAAGCTTTCTTT. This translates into CASSETGATEAFF.

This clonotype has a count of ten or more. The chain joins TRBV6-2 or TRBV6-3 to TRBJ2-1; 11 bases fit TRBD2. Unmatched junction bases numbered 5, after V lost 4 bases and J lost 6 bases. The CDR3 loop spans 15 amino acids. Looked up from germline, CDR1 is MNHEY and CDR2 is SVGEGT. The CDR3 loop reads CASSWPTSGTNEQFF. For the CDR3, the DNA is TGTGCCAGCAGTTGGCCGACTAGCGGGACCAATGAGCAGTTCTTC.

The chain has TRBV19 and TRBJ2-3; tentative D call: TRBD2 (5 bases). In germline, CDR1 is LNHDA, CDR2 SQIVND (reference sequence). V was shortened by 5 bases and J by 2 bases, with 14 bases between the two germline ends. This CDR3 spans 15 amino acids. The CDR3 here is CASSPRTGTTDTQYF. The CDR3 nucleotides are TGTGCCAGTAGTCCGAGGACTGGAACCACAGATACGCAGTATTTT. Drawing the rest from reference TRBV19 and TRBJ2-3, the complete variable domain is DGGITQSPKYLFRKEGQNVTLSCEQNLNHDAMYWYRQDPGQGLRLIYYSQIVNDFQKGDIAEGYSVSREKKESFPLTVTSAQKNPTAFYLCASSPRTGTTDTQYFGPGTRLTVL.

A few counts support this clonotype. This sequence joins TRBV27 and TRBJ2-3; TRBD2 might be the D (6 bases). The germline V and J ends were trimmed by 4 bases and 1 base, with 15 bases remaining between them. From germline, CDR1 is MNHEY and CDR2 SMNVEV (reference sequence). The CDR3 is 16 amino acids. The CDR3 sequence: CASSSPLARGTDTQYF. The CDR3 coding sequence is TGTGCCAGCAGTTCCCCGCTAGCGCGGGGCACAGATACGCAGTATTTT.

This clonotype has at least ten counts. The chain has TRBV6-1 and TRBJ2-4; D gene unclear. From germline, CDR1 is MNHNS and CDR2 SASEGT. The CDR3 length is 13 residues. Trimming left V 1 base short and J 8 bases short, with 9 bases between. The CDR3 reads CASSEVGRDIQYF. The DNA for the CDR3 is TGTGCCAGCAGTGAAGTAGGTAGAGACATTCAGTACTTC.

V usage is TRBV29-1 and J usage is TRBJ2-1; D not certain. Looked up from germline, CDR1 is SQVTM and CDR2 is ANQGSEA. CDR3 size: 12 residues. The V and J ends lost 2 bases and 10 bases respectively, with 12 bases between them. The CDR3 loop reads CSVELIVGEQFF. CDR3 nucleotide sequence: TGCAGCGTTGAATTGATCGTGGGAGAGCAGTTCTTC.

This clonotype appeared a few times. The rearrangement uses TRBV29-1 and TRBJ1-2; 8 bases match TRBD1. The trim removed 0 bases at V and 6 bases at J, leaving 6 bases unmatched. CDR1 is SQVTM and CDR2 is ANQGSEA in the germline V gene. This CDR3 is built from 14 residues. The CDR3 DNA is TGCAGCGTTGAAGATTACGGGACAGGAAATGGCTACACCTTC. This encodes CSVEDYGTGNGYTF.

The CDR3 DNA sequence: TGTGCCAGCACCCGGGGGAATTCACCCCTCCACTTT. Translating gives CASTRGNSPLHF. The chain has TRBV5-4 and TRBJ1-6; maybe TRBD1 (5 bases). CDR1 and CDR2 from the germline V gene are SGHNT and YYREEE (reference sequence). V lost 6 bases and J lost 7, with 8 bases in between. CDR3 length: 12 residues.

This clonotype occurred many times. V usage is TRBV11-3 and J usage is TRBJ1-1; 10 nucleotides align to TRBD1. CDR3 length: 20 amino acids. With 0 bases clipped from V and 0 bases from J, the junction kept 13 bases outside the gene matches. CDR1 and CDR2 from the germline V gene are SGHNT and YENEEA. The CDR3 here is CASSLDKRQGARAMNTEAFF. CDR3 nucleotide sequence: TGTGCCAGCAGCTTAGATAAGAGACAGGGGGCGCGGGCGATGAACACTGAAGCTTTCTTT.

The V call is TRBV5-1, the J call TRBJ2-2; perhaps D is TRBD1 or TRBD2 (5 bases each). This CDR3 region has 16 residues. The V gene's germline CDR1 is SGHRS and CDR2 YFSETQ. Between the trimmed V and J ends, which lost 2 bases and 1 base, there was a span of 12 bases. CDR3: CASSLGHGGNTGELFF. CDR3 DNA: TGCGCCAGCAGCTTAGGGCATGGGGGGAACACCGGGGAGCTGTTTTTT.

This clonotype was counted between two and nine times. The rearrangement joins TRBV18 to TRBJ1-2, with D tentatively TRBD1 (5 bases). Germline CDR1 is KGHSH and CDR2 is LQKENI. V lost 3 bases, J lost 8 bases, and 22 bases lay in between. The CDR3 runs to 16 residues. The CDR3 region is CASSPDTPGPAGGYTF. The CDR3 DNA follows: TGTGCCAGCTCACCCGATACACCGGGACCCGCGGGAGGCTACACCTTC.

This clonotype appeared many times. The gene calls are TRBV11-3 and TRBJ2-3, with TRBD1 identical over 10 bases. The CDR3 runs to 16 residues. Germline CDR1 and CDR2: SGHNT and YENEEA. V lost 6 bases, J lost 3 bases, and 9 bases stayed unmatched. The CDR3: CASSRRQGAGTDTQYF. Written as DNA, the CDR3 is TGTGCCAGCAGTCGACGACAGGGGGCTGGTACAGATACGCAGTATTTT.

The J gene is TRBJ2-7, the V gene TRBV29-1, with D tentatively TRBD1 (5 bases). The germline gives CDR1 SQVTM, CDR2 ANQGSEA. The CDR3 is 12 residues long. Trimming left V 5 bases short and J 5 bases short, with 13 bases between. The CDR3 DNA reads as TGCAGCGTTTTAATCCAGGGCGACGAGCAGTACTTC. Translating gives CSVLIQGDEQYF.